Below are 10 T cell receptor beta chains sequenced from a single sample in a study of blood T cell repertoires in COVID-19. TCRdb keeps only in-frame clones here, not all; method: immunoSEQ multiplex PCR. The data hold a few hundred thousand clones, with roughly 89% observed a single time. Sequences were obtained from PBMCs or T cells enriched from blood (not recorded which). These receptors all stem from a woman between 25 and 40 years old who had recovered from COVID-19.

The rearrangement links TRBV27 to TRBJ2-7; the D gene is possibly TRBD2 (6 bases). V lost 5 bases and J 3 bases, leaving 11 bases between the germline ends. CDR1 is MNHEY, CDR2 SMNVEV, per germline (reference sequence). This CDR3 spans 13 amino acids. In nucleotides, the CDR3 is TGTGCCAGCAGTACTGGGGGGTACTACGAGCAGTACTTC. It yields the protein CASSTGGYYEQYF.

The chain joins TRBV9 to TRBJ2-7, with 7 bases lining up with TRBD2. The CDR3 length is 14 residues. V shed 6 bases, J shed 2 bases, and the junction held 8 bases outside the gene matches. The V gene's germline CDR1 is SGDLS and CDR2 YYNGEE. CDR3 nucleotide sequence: TGTGCCAGCAATGCCAGTGGGGGGGCCTACGAGCAGTACTTC. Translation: CASNASGGAYEQYF.

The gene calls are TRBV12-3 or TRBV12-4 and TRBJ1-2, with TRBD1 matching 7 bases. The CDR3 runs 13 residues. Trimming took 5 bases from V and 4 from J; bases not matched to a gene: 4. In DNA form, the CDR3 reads TGTGCCAGCAGTAGGACAGGACCCTATGGCTACACCTTC. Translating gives CASSRTGPYGYTF.

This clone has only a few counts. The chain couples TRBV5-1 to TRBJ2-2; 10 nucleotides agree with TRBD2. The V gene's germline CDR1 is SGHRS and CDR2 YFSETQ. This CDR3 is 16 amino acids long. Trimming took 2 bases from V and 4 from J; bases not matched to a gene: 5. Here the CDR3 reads CASSFLAGVTTGELFF. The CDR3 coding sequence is TGCGCCAGCAGCTTTCTAGCGGGAGTAACCACCGGGGAGCTGTTTTTT.

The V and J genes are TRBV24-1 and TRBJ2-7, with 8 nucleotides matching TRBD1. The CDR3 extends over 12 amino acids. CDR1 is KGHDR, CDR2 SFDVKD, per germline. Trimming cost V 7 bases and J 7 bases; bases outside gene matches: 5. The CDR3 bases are TGTGCCACCAGAAAAGGGACAGGTGAGCAGTACTTC. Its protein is CATRKGTGEQYF.

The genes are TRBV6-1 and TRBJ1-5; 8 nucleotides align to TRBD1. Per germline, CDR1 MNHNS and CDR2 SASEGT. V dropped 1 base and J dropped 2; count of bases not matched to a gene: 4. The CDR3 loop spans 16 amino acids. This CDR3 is CASSEGDRGGNQPQHF. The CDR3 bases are TGTGCCAGCAGTGAAGGCGACAGGGGTGGCAATCAGCCCCAGCATTTT.

The CDR3 sequence: CASSYGTGPLSSYEQYF. As DNA, the CDR3 is TGTGCCAGCAGTTACGGAACAGGGCCACTGAGCTCCTACGAGCAGTACTTC. This chain links TRBV28 with TRBJ2-7; possible D gene TRBD1, 6 bases. V shed 4 bases and J shed 0 bases, with 19 bases lying between them. CDR1 and CDR2 (germline): MDHEN, SYDVKM. The CDR3 runs 17 residues.

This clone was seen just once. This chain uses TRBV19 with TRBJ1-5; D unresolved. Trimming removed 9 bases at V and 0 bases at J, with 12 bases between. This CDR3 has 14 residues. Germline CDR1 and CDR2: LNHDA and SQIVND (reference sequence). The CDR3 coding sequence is TGTGCCAGCGGAGACCTTTATAGCAATCAGCCCCAGCATTTT. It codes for CASGDLYSNQPQHF.

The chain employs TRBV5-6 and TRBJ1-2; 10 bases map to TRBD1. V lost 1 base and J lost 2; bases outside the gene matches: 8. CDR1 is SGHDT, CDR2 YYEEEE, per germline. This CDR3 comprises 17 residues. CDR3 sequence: CASSLWDRGIVNYGYTF. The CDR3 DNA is TGTGCCAGCAGCTTGTGGGACAGGGGTATAGTGAACTATGGCTACACCTTC.

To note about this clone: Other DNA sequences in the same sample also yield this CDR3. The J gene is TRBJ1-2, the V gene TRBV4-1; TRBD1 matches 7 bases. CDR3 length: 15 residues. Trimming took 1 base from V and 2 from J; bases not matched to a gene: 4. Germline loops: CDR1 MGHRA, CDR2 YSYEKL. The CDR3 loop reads CASSQAGGGNYGYTF. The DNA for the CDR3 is TGCGCCAGCAGCCAAGCGGGAGGGGGCAACTATGGCTACACCTTC.